This TCR beta chain was recorded in a study of T cell changes during pregnancy in multiple sclerosis. Libraries were prepared by immunoSEQ multiplex PCR; TCRdb keeps only in-frame clonotypes and omits some of them. The data show approximately 20,000 clones, roughly 84% seen once. V gave up 6 bases and J gave up 7 bases, with 13 bases separating them. Germline values: CDR1 MDHEN, CDR2 SYDVKM. The CDR3 loop spans 13 amino acids. This clone has only one observation. The chain has TRBV28 and TRBJ1-5; possibly TRBD1 for D (5 bases). The receptor's source is a female donor with multiple sclerosis, enrolled in a pregnancy study. This sample comprised CD8+ T cells from peripheral blood mononuclear cells, obtained before pregnancy. The DNA of the CDR3 is TGTGCCAGCAGCCTCAGGGTTCGGCAGCCCCAGCATTTT. This gives the protein CASSLRVRQPQHF.